The 3 T cell receptor delta chains given below trace back to one sample, sequenced in a study of gamma-delta T cells after stem cell transplantation. TCRdb fed the RT-PCR reads to CATT. The sample has 55 to 60 delta-chain clones. Sequencing input: gamma-delta T cells. These receptors came from a human donor. It is not recorded whose cells these are; they may come from a transplant donor. This table probably holds off-target reads from a library built for another chain.

The V gene is TRDV2, the J gene TRDJ3; perhaps TRDD3 as D (6 bases). Germline CDR1 is GEAIGNYY and CDR2 is EKD. V was trimmed by 0 bases and J by 0 bases, leaving 11 bases between them. CDR3 length equals 18 residues. The CDR3 DNA reads as TGTGCCTGTGACACCTGGGGGGACCGCTCCTGGGACACCCGACAGATGTTTTTC. This sequence encodes CACDTWGDRSWDTRQMFF.

The V call is TRDV2, the J call TRDJ1; 11 positions match TRDD3. V shed 4 bases and J 4 bases; nucleotides not matched to a gene: 13. The CDR3 loop spans 17 amino acids. Germline CDR1 GEAIGNYY, CDR2 EKD. The CDR3 spells CACEGLGGGYANDKLIF. DNA of the CDR3: TGTGCCTGTGAGGGCCTCGGTGGGGGATACGCAAACGATAAACTCATCTTT.

This clone has more than one count but fewer than ten. V is TRDV2 and J is TRDJ1, with D possibly TRDD3 on 5 matching bases. Trimming stripped 0 bases from V and 0 bases from J, with 13 bases between. From germline, CDR1 is GEAIGNYY and CDR2 EKD. There are 16 residues in the CDR3. The CDR3 is CACDTVGGEYTDKLIF. CDR3 coding DNA: TGTGCCTGTGACACCGTGGGTGGGGAGTACACCGATAAACTCATCTTT.